The rows below give T cell receptor beta chains drawn from one sample of a study of CXCR3-negative and CXCR3-positive naive CD8 T cells. TCRdb reprocessed the 5' RACE reads and stores each CDR3 protein as one record, lacking DNA. The table for this sample gives about 90,000 distinct CDR3 sequences. The sequenced material came from naive CXCR3- CD8+ T cells from blood. The receptors were sampled from a human donor in good health. Some clones in this sample may be carry-over from other donors' samples. Both conserved end residues are part of each CDR3. Clone size appears in some rows only: once, few, many, or a class for an expanded clone.

v_call: TRBV10-2; j_call: TRBJ1-6; clone_size: -; cdr3_aa: CASSESGGSPLHF
v_call: TRBV12-5; j_call: TRBJ2-1; clone_size: -; cdr3_aa: CASGSGGSSYNEQFF
v_call: TRBV4-2; j_call: TRBJ1-5; clone_size: -; cdr3_aa: CASSQDFGGDQPQHF
v_call: TRBV5-1; j_call: TRBJ1-2; clone_size: -; cdr3_aa: CATDGKDGYTF
v_call: TRBV5-6; j_call: TRBJ2-7; clone_size: -; cdr3_aa: CASSYGSLYEQYF
v_call: TRBV2; j_call: TRBJ2-7; clone_size: medium-sized; cdr3_aa: CASSPSYEQYF
v_call: TRBV7-9; j_call: TRBJ1-3; clone_size: -; cdr3_aa: CASSARDRGPLVLSSGNTIYF
v_call: TRBV6-5; j_call: TRBJ1-1; clone_size: -; cdr3_aa: CASSPQDILNTEAFF
v_call: TRBV6-1; j_call: TRBJ1-1; clone_size: -; cdr3_aa: CASSLGTENTEAFF
v_call: TRBV4-1; j_call: TRBJ1-1; clone_size: -; cdr3_aa: CASSQVLTGGSNTEAFF
v_call: TRBV19; j_call: TRBJ2-2; clone_size: -; cdr3_aa: CASSMVPGLSNTGEVFF
v_call: TRBV6-5; j_call: TRBJ2-7; clone_size: -; cdr3_aa: CASSPSPTIEQYF
v_call: TRBV20-1; j_call: TRBJ2-3; clone_size: -; cdr3_aa: CSASDPRTSGGPSTDTQYF
v_call: TRBV29-1; j_call: TRBJ2-7; clone_size: -; cdr3_aa: CSVESYKGANYEQYF
v_call: TRBV29-1; j_call: TRBJ2-7; clone_size: -; cdr3_aa: CSPSGPRNYEQYF
v_call: TRBV2; j_call: TRBJ2-3; clone_size: -; cdr3_aa: CASIYPLAGGKISSTDTQYF
v_call: TRBV5-1; j_call: TRBJ1-1; clone_size: -; cdr3_aa: CASSPRGGRTTEAFF
v_call: TRBV6-5; j_call: TRBJ2-7; clone_size: -; cdr3_aa: CASSYSASGRTYEQYF
v_call: TRBV6-5; j_call: TRBJ2-7; clone_size: -; cdr3_aa: CASSYSGQGYEQYF
v_call: TRBV20-1; j_call: TRBJ2-7; clone_size: -; cdr3_aa: CSARDRASGAYEQYF
v_call: TRBV29-1; j_call: TRBJ1-2; clone_size: -; cdr3_aa: CSVSPTDNYGYTF
v_call: TRBV2; j_call: TRBJ1-2; clone_size: -; cdr3_aa: CASSEDPAGYGYTF
v_call: TRBV4-1; j_call: TRBJ2-1; clone_size: -; cdr3_aa: CASSQILIGLAYNEQFF
v_call: TRBV29-1; j_call: TRBJ2-2; clone_size: -; cdr3_aa: CSADRDGELFF
v_call: TRBV7-9; j_call: TRBJ1-5; clone_size: -; cdr3_aa: CASSSGGYSNQPQHF
v_call: TRBV29-1; j_call: TRBJ2-3; clone_size: -; cdr3_aa: CSVDFGSDRAADTQYF
v_call: TRBV27; j_call: TRBJ2-3; clone_size: -; cdr3_aa: CASSLRPSGGGTDTQYF
v_call: TRBV7-9; j_call: TRBJ2-3; clone_size: -; cdr3_aa: CASSNAQGYTQYF